Presented here are 32 T cell receptor beta chains from one specimen sequenced in a study of cytomegalovirus exposure and HLA in healthy donors. A multiplex PCR was run with 60 Vbeta primers and 13 Jbeta primers. The data were produced by immunoSEQ multiplex PCR, yet TCRdb's version contains in-frame clones alone and is incomplete. The sample holds tens of thousands of clones. The specimen was PBMCs. The receptor source for this set is a female donor in good health and CMV-seropositive.

The chain recombines TRBV6-5 with TRBJ2-7, with TRBD1 as a possible D gene (5 bases). CDR1 is MNHEY, CDR2 SVGAGI, per germline. V was cut by 0 bases and J by 0 bases, with 9 bases left in between. The CDR3 totals 15 residues. Here the CDR3 DNA reads TGTGCCAGCAGTTACTCCTCAGGGTTCTCCTACGAGCAGTACTTC. It codes for CASSYSSGFSYEQYF.

The chain joins TRBV19 to TRBJ2-7, with 7 bases matching TRBD1. Germline CDR1 and CDR2: LNHDA and SQIVND (reference sequence). This CDR3 region has 14 residues. The J segment lost 2 bases and the V segment lost 4 bases, leaving 5 bases of the junction unmatched. In DNA, the CDR3 is TGTGCCAGTAGTAGCAGGACAGGAACCTACGAGCAGTACTTC. It is translated as CASSSRTGTYEQYF.

This sequence joins TRBV4-2 and TRBJ2-7; D unresolved. The germline V gene encodes CDR1 LGHNA and CDR2 YNFKEQ. The CDR3 is made up of 15 amino acids. V lost 0 bases to trimming and J lost 3 bases, with 12 bases between them. The CDR3 spells CASSQDQAAHYEQYF. CDR3 DNA sequence: TGTGCCAGCAGCCAAGATCAGGCAGCTCACTACGAGCAGTACTTC.

V and J are TRBV29-1 and TRBJ2-1, with 9 bases that match TRBD2. The junction had 9 bases not matched to a gene; V was cut back by 7 bases and J by 8 bases. CDR3 size: 13 residues. Germline CDR1 SQVTM, CDR2 ANQGSEA. The CDR3 sequence: CSEERGAGDEQFF. The CDR3 region has the DNA TGCAGCGAAGAGCGGGGGGCGGGGGATGAGCAGTTCTTC.

The rearrangement uses TRBV11-3 and TRBJ2-7; D is perhaps TRBD2 (6 bases). Trimming shortened V by 1 base and J by 2 bases, and 12 bases separated the two germline ends. This CDR3 is 15 amino acids long. Germline V gene lookup returns CDR1 SGHNT and CDR2 YENEEA. CDR3 loop: CASSLGGGVPYEQYF. The CDR3 DNA is TGTGCCAGCAGCTTAGGAGGCGGGGTCCCCTACGAGCAGTACTTC.

The chain uses TRBV19 and TRBJ2-7; the D gene is possibly TRBD2 (6 bases). Germline CDR1 LNHDA, CDR2 SQIVND (reference sequence). This CDR3 has 16 residues. Trimming removed 1 base from V and 0 bases from J, with 13 bases in between. The CDR3 loop is CASSIGDGSGSYEQYF. CDR3 DNA sequence: TGTGCCAGTAGTATAGGGGACGGGAGTGGCTCCTACGAGCAGTACTTC.

The V call is TRBV10-3, the J call TRBJ1-1; 7 nucleotides line up with TRBD1. Germline V lookup: CDR1 ENHRY, CDR2 SYGVKD. The CDR3 runs to 15 residues. The V gene end was trimmed by 3 bases and the J gene end by 2 bases; junction bases not matched to a gene: 6. CDR3 nucleotide sequence: TGTGCCATCAGTGATCCCGGACAGGCAAACACTGAAGCTTTCTTT. Protein: CAISDPGQANTEAFF.

This rearrangement joins TRBV7-2 to TRBJ2-7; possible D gene TRBD2, 5 bases. Trimming took off 4 bases at V and 2 bases at J, with 12 bases between the two ends. CDR1 SGHTA and CDR2 FQGNSA come from the germline V gene. This CDR3 is 14 amino acids long. For the CDR3, the DNA is TGTGCCAGCAGCTCGGACTCTTACGCCTACGAGCAGTACTTC. Amino acids: CASSSDSYAYEQYF.

V and J are TRBV18 and TRBJ1-2; TRBD1 is a possible D gene (5 bases). Trimming shortened V by 1 base and J by 6 bases, and 12 bases separated the two germline ends. Germline V lookup: CDR1 KGHSH, CDR2 LQKENI. The CDR3 runs to 14 residues. The CDR3 loop reads CASSPRGGTDGYTF. In DNA, the CDR3 is TGTGCCAGCTCACCACGGGGAGGGACGGATGGCTACACCTTC.

The chain combines TRBV19 with TRBJ1-5; TRBD1 matches at 9 bases. This CDR3 is built from 15 residues. Germline CDR1 LNHDA, CDR2 SQIVND (reference sequence). The junction had 6 bases not matched to a gene; V was cut back by 4 bases and J by 5 bases. The CDR3 sequence is CASSRGQGIYQPQHF. CDR3 nucleotide sequence: TGTGCCAGTAGTAGGGGACAGGGAATCTATCAGCCCCAGCATTTT.

The chain couples TRBV6-5 to TRBJ2-5, with D perhaps matching TRBD2 (7 bases). CDR3 length: 14 residues. Trimming took 5 bases from V and 5 from J, leaving 15 bases between them. CDR1 and CDR2 from the germline V gene are MNHEY and SVGAGI. The CDR3 bases are TGTGCCAGCAGTCGATCCGGGGGGCTGGAGACCCAGTACTTC. Translating it yields CASSRSGGLETQYF.

This sequence joins TRBV2 and TRBJ1-4; TRBD1 aligns across 7 bases. The CDR3 is made up of 14 amino acids. Germline-derived CDR1 and CDR2 are SNHLY and FYNNEI. V dropped 5 bases and J dropped 5; count of bases not matched to a gene: 5. The DNA of the CDR3 is TGTGCCAGCAGTCGACAGGGCCTGAATGAAAAACTGTTTTTT. Its translation: CASSRQGLNEKLFF.

V and J are TRBV10-3 and TRBJ1-5, with D perhaps matching TRBD1 (6 bases). This CDR3 region has 13 residues. The V and J ends lost 7 bases and 6 bases respectively, with 13 bases between them. Germline lookup yields CDR1 ENHRY and CDR2 SYGVKD. The CDR3 sequence: CAIKTGLGQPQHF. In nucleotides, the CDR3 is TGTGCCATCAAAACAGGGCTCGGTCAGCCCCAGCATTTT.

As to this clone: Sequence at one end of the junction differs from germline and may be a read error. The chain recombines TRBV14 with TRBJ2-3, with 11 positions matching TRBD2. From germline, CDR1 is SGHDN and CDR2 FVKESK. This CDR3 has 15 residues. CDR3 in DNA: TGTGCCAGCAGCTCTACTAGCGGGGGCACAGATAAGCAGTATTTT. Protein sequence: CASSSTSGGTDKQYF. The whole variable domain, remainder taken from reference TRBV14 and TRBJ2-3, is EAGVTQFPSHSVIEKGQTVTLRCDPISGHDNLYWYRRVMGKEIKFLLHFVKESKQDESGMPNNRFLAERTGGTYSTLKVQPAELEDSGVYFCASSSTSGGTDKQYFGPGTRLTVL.

This chain joins TRBV4-1 and TRBJ2-7; 13 bases map to TRBD2. V was clipped by 4 bases and J by 4 bases; unmatched bases: 4. Per germline, CDR1 MGHRA and CDR2 YSYEKL. This CDR3 has 15 residues. CDR3 sequence: CASSRGLAGAYEQYF. CDR3 coding DNA: TGCGCCAGCAGCCGAGGACTAGCGGGAGCTTACGAGCAGTACTTC.

The V call is TRBV25-1, the J call TRBJ1-6; tentative D call: TRBD1 (5 bases). The V end lost 6 bases, the J end lost 8 bases, and 17 bases lay between the germline ends. The CDR3 has 15 amino acids. Germline CDR1 and CDR2: MGHDK and SYGVNS. CDR3 DNA sequence: TGTGCCAGCAGCCATTTGGCGGGGGGTCATTCACCCCTCCACTTT. This codes for CASSHLAGGHSPLHF.

The chain recombines TRBV10-2 with TRBJ2-7; D might be TRBD2 (6 bases). CDR1 and CDR2 from the germline V gene are WSHSY and SAAADI. The CDR3 covers 14 residues. V was clipped by 4 bases and J by 5 bases, with 15 bases between them. In nucleotides, the CDR3 is TGCGCCAGCAGTGTACTAGGAGGGCTCGACGAGCAGTACTTC. This gives the protein CASSVLGGLDEQYF.

The rearrangement uses TRBV7-9 and TRBJ1-3; D is unresolved. The CDR3 has 14 residues. In germline, CDR1 is SEHNR, CDR2 FQNEAQ (reference sequence). The V end was cut by 3 bases, the J end by 0 bases, with 6 bases between. The CDR3 DNA follows: TGTGCCAGCAGCTTTGAGAGCTCTGGAAACACCATATATTTT. Amino acid sequence: CASSFESSGNTIYF.

The rearrangement links TRBV14 to TRBJ2-1; 9 bases align to TRBD2. CDR1 is SGHDN and CDR2 is FVKESK in the germline V gene. The V and J ends lost 3 bases and 7 bases, in that order; junction bases with no gene match: 10. The CDR3 runs to 16 residues. The CDR3 here is CASSQPVAGARNEQFF. Written as DNA, the CDR3 is TGTGCCAGCAGCCAGCCGGTAGCGGGAGCAAGGAATGAGCAGTTCTTC.

The chain carries TRBV18 and TRBJ2-7, with TRBD1 matching over 10 bases. V lost 0 bases to trimming and J lost 1 base; unmatched junction nucleotides: 3. Germline CDR1 and CDR2: KGHSH and LQKENI. There are 16 residues in the CDR3. The CDR3 protein is CASSPPSGQGSYEQYF. The CDR3 DNA reads as TGTGCCAGCTCACCACCCTCGGGACAGGGGTCCTACGAGCAGTACTTC.

This chain joins TRBV18 and TRBJ2-1, with unresolved D. Deletions cut 0 bases from V and 5 bases from J, with 8 bases between. Germline values: CDR1 KGHSH, CDR2 LQKENI. The CDR3 extends over 14 amino acids. This CDR3 reads CASSPPRPNNEQFF. Written as DNA, the CDR3 is TGTGCCAGCTCACCACCGCGGCCAAACAATGAGCAGTTCTTC.

The V and J genes are TRBV18 and TRBJ2-5, with TRBD2 matching over 7 bases. V lost 2 bases and J lost 5; bases outside the gene matches: 5. The CDR3 runs 14 residues. CDR1 and CDR2 (germline): KGHSH, LQKENI. CDR3 amino acids: CASSPGLVLETQYF. The CDR3, as DNA: TGTGCCAGCTCACCAGGACTAGTGCTTGAGACCCAGTACTTC.

The chain uses TRBV6-5 and TRBJ2-7; TRBD1 might be the D (6 bases). Germline V gene data show CDR1 as MNHEY and CDR2 as SVGAGI. Trimming cost V 6 bases and J 2 bases, with 17 bases left between them. The CDR3 is 15 amino acids. DNA of the CDR3: TGTGCCAGCAGCGATGGGGGCGGCACCGCCTACGAGCAGTACTTC. It yields the protein CASSDGGGTAYEQYF.

The chain has TRBV6-5 and TRBJ2-7, with D unresolved. Germline V gene data show CDR1 as MNHEY and CDR2 as SVGAGI. Trimming shortened V by 4 bases and J by 1 base, and 11 bases separated the two germline ends. CDR3 length: 14 amino acids. In nucleotides, the CDR3 is TGTGCCAGCAGTTCGATACTGTCGTCCTACGAGCAGTACTTC. Translated: CASSSILSSYEQYF.

As DNA, the CDR3 is TGTGCCAGCAGCTTTGGTTCCACCCAAGGACATTTAGTCGGGGAGCAGTTCTTC. Translated: CASSFGSTQGHLVGEQFF. The V and J genes are TRBV5-6 and TRBJ2-1; D might be TRBD1 (5 bases). The V and J ends lost 2 bases and 10 bases respectively, with 28 bases between them. The CDR3 extends over 18 amino acids. Per the germline V gene, CDR1 is SGHDT and CDR2 is YYEEEE.

This rearrangement joins TRBV25-1 to TRBJ1-4; D might be TRBD1 (6 bases). Germline V CDR1 and CDR2: MGHDK, SYGVNS. The CDR3 loop spans 16 amino acids. V was shortened by 2 bases and J by 0 bases, with 10 bases between the two germline ends. This CDR3 is CASSEGTIATNEKLFF. The CDR3 nucleotides read TGTGCCAGCAGTGAAGGGACAATTGCAACTAATGAAAAACTGTTTTTT.

The chain recombines TRBV9 with TRBJ2-7, with 11 positions matching TRBD1. The CDR3 consists of 15 residues. From germline, CDR1 is SGDLS and CDR2 YYNGEE. V lost 3 bases to trimming and J lost 3 bases; unmatched junction nucleotides: 5. Here the CDR3 DNA reads TGTGCCAGCAGCGCGGGACAGGGGGGATACTACGAGCAGTACTTC. It encodes CASSAGQGGYYEQYF.

The V gene is TRBV19, the J gene TRBJ2-1; D may be TRBD1 (5 bases). This CDR3 is 15 amino acids long. The germline gives CDR1 LNHDA, CDR2 SQIVND (reference sequence). V gave up 4 bases and J gave up 5 bases, with 15 bases separating them. As DNA, the CDR3 is TGTGCCAGTAGTACCTCAGGGATAGCCCACAATGAGCAGTTCTTC. Translated, it gives CASSTSGIAHNEQFF.

The chain uses TRBV5-1 and TRBJ1-6, with D perhaps matching TRBD1 (6 bases). Germline V CDR1 and CDR2: SGHRS, YFSETQ. The CDR3 consists of 14 residues. V lost 5 bases and J lost 7, with 13 bases in between. Written as DNA, the CDR3 is TGCGCCAGCAGGGGGTCAGGGGAAAATTCACCCCTCCACTTT. Amino acid sequence: CASRGSGENSPLHF.

This chain links TRBV7-3 with TRBJ2-1; TRBD1 matches 11 bases. Germline V CDR1 and CDR2: SGHTA, FQGTGA. The junction had 8 bases not matched to a gene; V was cut back by 5 bases and J by 5 bases. The CDR3 has 16 amino acids. The CDR3 region is CASSRWDRGTDNEQFF. The CDR3 bases are TGTGCCAGCAGCCGCTGGGACAGGGGGACGGACAATGAGCAGTTCTTC.

The V gene is TRBV5-4, the J gene TRBJ2-3, with a weak D call TRBD2 (5 bases). This CDR3 comprises 16 residues. Germline V gives CDR1 SGHNT, CDR2 YYREEE (reference sequence). With 4 bases removed from V and 4 bases from J, the gap between germline ends came to 19 bases. The CDR3 protein is CASSLVLQRSADTQYF. The CDR3 DNA reads as TGTGCCAGCAGCCTTGTACTCCAGCGGTCGGCAGATACGCAGTATTTT.

The J gene is TRBJ1-2, the V gene TRBV19; D ambiguous. The CDR3 runs to 13 residues. The V end was cut by 3 bases, the J end by 4 bases, with 9 bases between. CDR1 is LNHDA and CDR2 is SQIVND in the germline V gene (reference sequence). The CDR3 spells CASSIGEIYGYTF. The CDR3 DNA reads TGTGCCAGTAGTATTGGTGAGATCTATGGCTACACCTTC.